This T cell receptor (beta chain) was profiled in a study of patients and donors after allogeneic stem cell transplantation. TCRdb reanalysed the RT-PCR reads using MiXCR and keeps one entry per CDR3 protein. The table includes around 90,000 distinct CDR3 sequences, about 44% detected once. This CDR3 comprises 19 residues. Germline loops: CDR1 MGHRA, CDR2 YSYEKL. The trim removed 0 bases at V and 7 bases at J, leaving 15 bases unmatched. V is TRBV4-1 and J is TRBJ1-6; 7 bases align to TRBD1. The source of this sequence is a human donor who was either an allogeneic HSCT recipient or a stem cell or donor lymphocyte infusion donor (not recorded which). It is not recorded whose cells these are; they may come from a transplant donor. The sample was blood, either unsorted or a sorted T cell fraction (not recorded which). The CDR3 is CASSQEARTGRGWNSPLHF. In DNA form, the CDR3 reads TGCGCCAGCAGCCAAGAGGCCCGGACAGGTCGCGGGTGGAATTCACCCCTCCACTTT.